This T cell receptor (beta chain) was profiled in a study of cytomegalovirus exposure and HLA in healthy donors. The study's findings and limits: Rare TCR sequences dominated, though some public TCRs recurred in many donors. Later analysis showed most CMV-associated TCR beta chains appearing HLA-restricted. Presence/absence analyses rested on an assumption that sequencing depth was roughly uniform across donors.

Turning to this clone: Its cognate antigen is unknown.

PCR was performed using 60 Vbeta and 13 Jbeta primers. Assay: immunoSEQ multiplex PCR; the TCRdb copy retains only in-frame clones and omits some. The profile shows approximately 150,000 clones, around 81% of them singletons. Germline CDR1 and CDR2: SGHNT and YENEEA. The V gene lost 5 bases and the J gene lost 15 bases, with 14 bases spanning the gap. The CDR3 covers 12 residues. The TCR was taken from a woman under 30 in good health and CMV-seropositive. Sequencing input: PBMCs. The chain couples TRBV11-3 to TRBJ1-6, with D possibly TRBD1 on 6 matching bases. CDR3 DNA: TGTGCCAGCAGCAAAAACGGGGGGCTCCTCCACTTT. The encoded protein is CASSKNGGLLHF.